This passage covers 32 T cell receptor beta chains from one sample sequenced in a study of glioma-infiltrating T cells after dendritic cell vaccination. TCRdb keeps only in-frame clones here, not all; method: immunoSEQ multiplex PCR. The sample lists 55,000 to 75,000 clones, approximately 80% seen once, with roughly 7.9% in the top ten. The sample in question was blood, obtained before dendritic cell vaccination. Source of these receptors: a human donor with glioblastoma.

V is TRBV19 and J is TRBJ1-5; D possibly corresponds to TRBD1 (6 bases). The CDR3 is 15 residues long. Germline CDR1 reads LNHDA; CDR2 reads SQIVND (reference sequence). Trimming cost V 7 bases and J 0 bases, with 13 bases left between them. In DNA, the CDR3 is TGTGCCAGTAATTCGGGGGGCCTTAGCAATCAGCCCCAGCATTTT. This translates into CASNSGGLSNQPQHF.

The chain employs TRBV10-3 and TRBJ1-2, with 8 bases lining up with TRBD1. Germline lookup yields CDR1 ENHRY and CDR2 SYGVKD. J gave up 3 bases and V 2 bases, and 8 bases lay outside the gene matches. The CDR3 spans 16 residues. The DNA of the CDR3 is TGTGCCATCAGTGAGGGGCGAGACAGGGGATACTATGGCTACACCTTC. Amino acid sequence: CAISEGRDRGYYGYTF.

The chain recombines TRBV11-3 with TRBJ2-2, with 7 bases fitting TRBD1. The CDR3 spans 15 residues. The trim removed 5 bases at V and 9 bases at J, leaving 12 bases unmatched. Germline lookup yields CDR1 SGHNT and CDR2 YENEEA. CDR3 bases: TGTGCCAGCAGCCCAACGACAGGGCAGTACAGGGAGCTGTTTTTT. Encoded protein: CASSPTTGQYRELFF.

The rearrangement joins TRBV29-1 to TRBJ2-1, with D possibly matching TRBD1 (5 bases). The CDR3 contains 13 residues. Deletions cut 8 bases from V and 7 bases from J, with 18 bases between. Germline-derived CDR1 and CDR2 are SQVTM and ANQGSEA. The CDR3 protein is CSMDMELMNEQFF. CDR3 nucleotides: TGCAGCATGGACATGGAACTAATGAATGAGCAGTTCTTC.

The rearrangement uses TRBV5-1 and TRBJ2-1; D possibly corresponds to TRBD1 (6 bases). CDR3 length: 15 residues. The germline gives CDR1 SGHRS, CDR2 YFSETQ. V gave up 2 bases and J gave up 0 bases, with 9 bases separating them. The CDR3 is CASSFQGSSYNEQFF. For the CDR3, the DNA is TGCGCCAGCAGCTTTCAGGGGAGCTCCTACAATGAGCAGTTCTTC.

This chain uses TRBV5-1 with TRBJ1-1; 8 bases agree with TRBD1. V gave up 5 bases and J gave up 1 base; unmatched junction bases: 4. Germline V gene sequence: CDR1 SGHRS, CDR2 YFSETQ. CDR3 length equals 14 residues. The CDR3 DNA sequence: TGCGCCAGCAGGACCGGACAGGGGAACACTGAAGCTTTCTTT. The encoded protein is CASRTGQGNTEAFF.

The chain recombines TRBV10-3 with TRBJ2-2, with a tentative D call TRBD2 (5 bases). The CDR3 length is 16 residues. CDR1 is ENHRY and CDR2 is SYGVKD in the germline V gene. Trimming pared 0 bases from V and 3 bases from J, leaving 11 bases between. The CDR3 DNA reads as TGTGCCATCAGTGAGTCGAGAGGGTGGGACACCGGGGAGCTGTTTTTT. Protein sequence: CAISESRGWDTGELFF.

The genes are TRBV2 and TRBJ2-3; TRBD1 matches at 12 bases. The CDR3 covers 13 residues. V trimming: 8 bases; J trimming: 6 bases; junction bases outside the gene matches: 3. Germline CDR1 is SNHLY and CDR2 is FYNNEI. The CDR3 nucleotides are TGTGCCAGCCAGGGACAGGGGGCGGATACGCAGTATTTT. It translates to CASQGQGADTQYF.

The rearrangement links TRBV19 to TRBJ1-1, with D perhaps TRBD1 (5 bases). Deletions cut 8 bases from V and 4 bases from J, with 14 bases between. CDR3 size: 13 residues. Germline CDR1 LNHDA, CDR2 SQIVND (reference sequence). This chain's CDR3 is CASSTKGFTEAFF. The CDR3 region has the DNA TGTGCCAGTTCCACGAAGGGGTTCACTGAAGCTTTCTTT.

To note about this clone: One junction end disagrees with the germline gene, perhaps due to a read error. The chain has TRBV7-2 and TRBJ2-1; D may be TRBD2 (6 bases). This CDR3 region has 12 residues. Germline CDR1 reads SGHTA; CDR2 reads FQGNSA. CDR3 loop: CASSLARNEQFF. The CDR3 nucleotides are TGTGCCAGCAGCCTAGCGCGGAATGAGCAGTTCTTC. Based on the CDR3 plus reference TRBV7-2 and TRBJ2-1, the full variable domain is GAGVSQSPSNKVTEKGKDVELRCDPISGHTALYWYRQSLGQGLEFLIYFQGNSAPDKSGLPSDRFSAERTGGSVSTLTIQRTQQEDSAVYLCASSLARNEQFFGPGTRLTVL.

On this clone itself: The junction and the germline gene differ at one end; a read error may be behind it. The V gene is TRBV7-7, the J gene TRBJ2-5, with D possibly being TRBD2 (6 bases). Germline CDR1 reads SSHAT; CDR2 reads FNYEAQ (reference sequence). The CDR3 consists of 15 residues. The CDR3 DNA sequence: TGTGCTAGCAGCTTGAACGGGGGATACCAAGAGACCCAGTACTTC. This encodes CASSLNGGYQETQYF.

The chain uses TRBV25-1 and TRBJ2-2; 8 nucleotides align to TRBD2. The V gene end was trimmed by 4 bases and the J gene end by 4 bases; junction bases not matched to a gene: 11. From germline, CDR1 is MGHDK and CDR2 SYGVNS. The CDR3 runs to 17 residues. The CDR3 spells CASSGSISGARTGELFF. The CDR3 nucleotides read TGTGCCAGCAGTGGAAGTATTAGCGGGGCACGCACCGGGGAGCTGTTTTTT.

This clone was picked up one time. The V call is TRBV5-1, the J call TRBJ2-3; 10 positions match TRBD2. V trimming: 6 bases; J trimming: 3 bases; junction bases outside the gene matches: 4. Germline V gene lookup returns CDR1 SGHRS and CDR2 YFSETQ. The CDR3 consists of 14 residues. In DNA form, the CDR3 reads TGCGCCAGCACCCCGACTAGCGGGACAGATACGCAGTATTTT. This sequence encodes CASTPTSGTDTQYF.

CDR3 sequence: CASSRGLARELFF. The CDR3 DNA is TGTGCCAGTAGTAGAGGATTAGCGAGGGAGCTGTTTTTT. The chain uses TRBV19 and TRBJ2-2; a possible D gene is TRBD2 (5 bases). Germline V gene lookup returns CDR1 LNHDA and CDR2 SQIVND (reference sequence). The CDR3 spans 13 residues. V shed 4 bases and J shed 9 bases, with 12 bases lying between them.

The CDR3 protein is CASSQGQGASYTF. As DNA, the CDR3 is TGTGCCAGCAGCCAGGGACAGGGGGCTAGCTACACCTTC. This chain links TRBV7-3 with TRBJ1-2; 12 bases are shared with TRBD1. The CDR3 has 13 residues. The V and J ends lost 5 bases and 9 bases, in that order; junction bases with no gene match: 4. CDR1 is SGHTA and CDR2 is FQGTGA in the germline V gene.

The genes are TRBV15 and TRBJ1-2; a weak D match, TRBD1 (5 bases). The CDR3 totals 11 residues. The germline V and J ends were trimmed by 9 bases and 6 bases, with 11 bases remaining between them. CDR1 and CDR2 (germline): LNHNV, YYDKDF (reference sequence). For the CDR3, the DNA is TGTGCCACGAGTCAAGGGGATGGCTACACCTTC. Its protein is CATSQGDGYTF.

The CDR3 nucleotides are TGCGCCAGCAGCTTGTCTGGGCCAGCTTCTAATGAAAAACTGTTTTTT. Encoded protein: CASSLSGPASNEKLFF. This chain joins TRBV5-1 and TRBJ1-4; unclear D gene. V lost 1 base and J 3 bases, leaving 13 bases between the germline ends. Germline CDR1 is SGHRS and CDR2 is YFSETQ. This CDR3 comprises 16 residues.

The chain has TRBV7-9 and TRBJ1-2; D may be TRBD1 (5 bases). V lost 1 base to trimming and J lost 5 bases, with 14 bases between them. From germline, CDR1 is SEHNR and CDR2 FQNEAQ (reference sequence). The CDR3 has 15 amino acids. CDR3 loop: CASSLEQGLKYGYTF. CDR3 sequence (DNA): TGTGCCAGCAGCTTAGAGCAGGGTCTCAAGTATGGCTACACCTTC.

The V gene is TRBV4-3, the J gene TRBJ1-4; TRBD1 aligns across 9 bases. CDR3 length: 15 amino acids. The ends lost 2 bases at V and 8 bases at J; junction bases unmatched: 6. Looked up from germline, CDR1 is LGHNA and CDR2 is YSLEER. The CDR3 spells CASSQLDRGGEKLFF. CDR3 sequence (DNA): TGCGCCAGCAGCCAACTGGACAGGGGAGGCGAAAAACTGTTTTTT.

The V and J genes are TRBV4-1 and TRBJ2-7; 7 bases match TRBD1. Trimming took 2 bases from V and 5 from J; bases not matched to a gene: 9. CDR1 is MGHRA and CDR2 is YSYEKL in the germline V gene. The CDR3 has 15 residues. This CDR3 is CASSQMQGVPNEQYF. The DNA of the CDR3 is TGCGCCAGCAGCCAAATGCAGGGGGTCCCAAACGAGCAGTACTTC.

The genes are TRBV5-4 and TRBJ1-2, with D unclear. The CDR3 extends over 13 amino acids. Trimming pared 2 bases from V and 5 bases from J, leaving 10 bases between. Germline-derived CDR1 and CDR2 are SGHNT and YYREEE (reference sequence). CDR3 sequence reads: CASSLKWEYGYTF. The CDR3 bases are TGTGCCAGCAGCTTAAAGTGGGAGTATGGCTACACCTTC.

The chain carries TRBV11-2 and TRBJ2-7; tentatively, D is TRBD1 (6 bases). CDR3 size: 14 residues. Germline V CDR1 and CDR2: SGHAT, FQNNGV. V shed 3 bases and J shed 5 bases, with 14 bases lying between them. The CDR3 region has the DNA TGTGCCAGCAGCTTTTCAGCAGGGGCCGACGAGCAGTACTTC. It specifies CASSFSAGADEQYF.

The chain combines TRBV7-2 with TRBJ2-1, with 8 bases lining up with TRBD1. The CDR3 sequence is 16 residues long. The V gene's germline CDR1 is SGHTA and CDR2 FQGNSA. After removal of 5 bases from V and 7 bases from J, the junction contained 13 bases not matched to a gene. CDR3 protein: CASSLGPDRVRNEQFF. DNA for the CDR3: TGTGCCAGCAGCCTAGGGCCGGACAGGGTTAGGAATGAGCAGTTCTTC.

This clone was picked up a small number of times. V is TRBV27 and J is TRBJ1-2; D is possibly TRBD1 (5 bases). V was trimmed by 6 bases and J by 3 bases, leaving 14 bases between them. Germline lookup yields CDR1 MNHEY and CDR2 SMNVEV (reference sequence). There are 14 residues in the CDR3. The CDR3 is CASSDVQGYYGYTF. CDR3 DNA sequence: TGTGCCAGCAGCGATGTTCAGGGTTACTATGGCTACACCTTC.

V is TRBV5-4 and J is TRBJ2-5; TRBD2 agrees at 8 bases. Germline V gene lookup returns CDR1 SGHNT and CDR2 YYREEE (reference sequence). This CDR3 has 14 residues. V lost 2 bases to trimming and J lost 5 bases; unmatched junction nucleotides: 5. In DNA form, the CDR3 reads TGTGCCAGCAGCTTCCCTAGCGGGCAGGAGACCCAGTACTTC. It codes for CASSFPSGQETQYF.

This clone was observed a few times. The CDR3 coding sequence is TGCGCCAGCAGCCAAGATAGGTCGGGGGGATACTACGAGCAGTACTTC. Translating gives CASSQDRSGGYYEQYF. The chain links TRBV4-3 to TRBJ2-7, with 7 bases aligning to TRBD2. The germline CDR1 and CDR2 sequences are LGHNA and YSLEER. The CDR3 is made up of 16 amino acids. V lost 0 bases, J lost 3 bases, and 8 bases stayed unmatched.

This chain uses TRBV6-6 with TRBJ1-5; D unclear. CDR1 is MNHNY, CDR2 SVGAGI, per germline (reference sequence). Trimming shortened V by 5 bases and J by 4 bases, and 9 bases separated the two germline ends. CDR3 length: 13 amino acids. CDR3 sequence (DNA): TGTGCCAGCAGTCGGGATGGGAATCAGCCCCAGCATTTT. Translated: CASSRDGNQPQHF.

The chain employs TRBV7-3 and TRBJ2-5; 7 nucleotides line up with TRBD1. From germline, CDR1 is SGHTA and CDR2 FQGTGA. V was pared by 5 bases and J by 5 bases, with 5 bases of the junction left unmatched. The CDR3 contains 13 residues. The chain's CDR3 is CASSNTQGETQYF. CDR3 DNA sequence: TGTGCCAGCAGCAACACACAGGGGGAGACCCAGTACTTC. The full variable domain, completed using reference TRBV7-3 and TRBJ2-5, is GAGVSQTPSNKVTEKGKYVELRCDPISGHTALYWYRQSLGQGPEFLIYFQGTGAADDSGLPNDRFFAVRPEGSVSTLKIQRTERGDSAVYLCASSNTQGETQYFGPGTRLLVL.

There are a few counts of this clone. V and J are TRBV4-2 and TRBJ1-1; D call uncertain. V shed 1 base and J shed 6 bases, with 15 bases lying between them. Germline CDR1 is LGHNA and CDR2 is YNFKEQ. This CDR3 has 15 amino acids. CDR3 region: CASSQGHQAHPEAFF. The CDR3 nucleotides read TGTGCCAGCAGCCAAGGCCATCAAGCTCACCCTGAAGCTTTCTTT.

This clone has only one observation. The chain carries TRBV4-1 and TRBJ1-1, with D unresolved. This CDR3 is 13 amino acids long. Per germline, CDR1 MGHRA and CDR2 YSYEKL. Trimming took off 4 bases at V and 4 bases at J, with 10 bases between the two ends. The chain's CDR3 is CASSRELSTEAFF. DNA for the CDR3: TGCGCCAGCAGCCGAGAACTGAGCACTGAAGCTTTCTTT.

The chain is built from TRBV15 and TRBJ2-1; maybe TRBD1 (5 bases). This CDR3 comprises 13 residues. Trimming pared 1 base from V and 9 bases from J, leaving 10 bases between. CDR1 is LNHNV, CDR2 YYDKDF, per germline (reference sequence). CDR3 region: CATSRVGRGEQFF. The CDR3 nucleotides read TGTGCCACCAGCAGAGTAGGTAGGGGTGAGCAGTTCTTC.

The chain is built from TRBV29-1 and TRBJ1-1, with no clear D. This CDR3 comprises 14 residues. The germline V and J ends were trimmed by 6 bases and 3 bases, with 17 bases remaining between them. The germline CDR1 and CDR2 sequences are SQVTM and ANQGSEA. The CDR3 loop reads CSVVDPNRDTEAFF. The CDR3 DNA is TGCAGCGTGGTCGATCCTAATCGGGACACTGAAGCTTTCTTT.